This TCR beta chain was documented in a study of blood T cell repertoires in COVID-19. Study-level background: COVID-19 samples from acute and convalescent phases originated in the United States, Italy and Spain. The cDNA or gDNA used as material had been derived from T cells, B-cell-depleted T cells, or PBMCs.

Between the trimmed V and J ends, which lost 2 bases and 6 bases, there was a span of 5 bases. Germline V lookup: CDR1 MDHEN, CDR2 SYDVKM. This CDR3 contains 13 residues. Patients at the Seattle site were enrolled during active infection and followed longitudinally. How the authors handled the data: Amplification of reference gene primers was used by the study to estimate nucleated cell counts. TCRdb keeps only in-frame clones here, not all; method: immunoSEQ multiplex PCR. The V and J calls and clone size were taken over from that table, and D and trimming were inferred from the DNA. Of 250,000 to 400,000 clones listed, approximately 90% are singletons.

The gene calls are TRBV28 and TRBJ1-6; D unresolved. The specimen was peripheral blood. The TCR originated in a woman aged 25 to 39 with COVID-19, enrolled during active disease. The CDR3 is CASSLQRNSPLHF. The CDR3 bases are TGTGCCAGCAGTTTACAGCGTAATTCACCCCTCCACTTT.